Here is one T cell receptor (beta chain) with its context. No antigen is known for it. These data originate in a study of T cell responses to AZD1222 COVID-19 vaccine. Regarding the study as a whole: Repertoire sampling happened only post peak T cell response.

The germline V gene has CDR1 SGHRS and CDR2 YFSETQ. This CDR3 comprises 15 residues. J gave up 4 bases and V 0 bases, and 4 bases lay outside the gene matches. Using immunoSEQ multiplex PCR, the repertoire was profiled, and TCRdb retains in-frame clones only, with some absent. The table includes 95,000 to 110,000 clones, approximately 90% detected once. The starting material was peripheral blood, obtained 28 days after the second AZD1222 dose. V usage is TRBV5-1 and J usage is TRBJ2-3, with TRBD2 identical over 8 bases. This TCR was sampled from an adult who received the AZD1222 COVID-19 vaccine. The CDR3 DNA sequence: TGCGCCAGCAGCTTGGATAGCGGGGTTGCAGATACGCAGTATTTT. This encodes CASSLDSGVADTQYF. The whole variable domain, remainder taken from reference TRBV5-1 and TRBJ2-3, is KAGVTQTPRYLIKTRGQQVTLSCSPISGHRSVSWYQQTPGQGLQFLFEYFSETQRNKGNFPGRFSGRQFSNSRSEMNVSTLELGDSALYLCASSLDSGVADTQYFGPGTRLTVL.